This T cell receptor (beta chain) emerged from a study of blood T cell repertoires in COVID-19. Study context: COVID-19 samples from acute and convalescent phases originated in the United States, Italy and Spain. Sample material is recorded as cDNA or gDNA derived from T cells, B-cell-depleted T cells, or PBMCs.

Germline CDR1 LNHDA, CDR2 SQIVND (reference sequence). The CDR3 is 15 amino acids. Trimming stripped 3 bases from V and 1 base from J, with 10 bases between. Source study methods: Reference gene primers were amplified, and this amplification served to estimate nucleated cell counts. Only in-frame clones appear in the TCRdb table, and some are missing; sequencing was by immunoSEQ multiplex PCR. That table supplies the V and J calls and clone size; D and trimming were determined from the DNA. In the table there are roughly 230,000 clones, 65% to 90% of which are singletons. The source material was peripheral blood. The chain recombines TRBV19 with TRBJ1-5, with D hard to call. The sequence derives from a man aged 45-65 years with COVID-19, enrolled during active disease. In DNA, the CDR3 is TGTGCCAGTAGTATGGTCGGGTCGAGCAATCAGCCCCAGCATTTT. Protein: CASSMVGSSNQPQHF.